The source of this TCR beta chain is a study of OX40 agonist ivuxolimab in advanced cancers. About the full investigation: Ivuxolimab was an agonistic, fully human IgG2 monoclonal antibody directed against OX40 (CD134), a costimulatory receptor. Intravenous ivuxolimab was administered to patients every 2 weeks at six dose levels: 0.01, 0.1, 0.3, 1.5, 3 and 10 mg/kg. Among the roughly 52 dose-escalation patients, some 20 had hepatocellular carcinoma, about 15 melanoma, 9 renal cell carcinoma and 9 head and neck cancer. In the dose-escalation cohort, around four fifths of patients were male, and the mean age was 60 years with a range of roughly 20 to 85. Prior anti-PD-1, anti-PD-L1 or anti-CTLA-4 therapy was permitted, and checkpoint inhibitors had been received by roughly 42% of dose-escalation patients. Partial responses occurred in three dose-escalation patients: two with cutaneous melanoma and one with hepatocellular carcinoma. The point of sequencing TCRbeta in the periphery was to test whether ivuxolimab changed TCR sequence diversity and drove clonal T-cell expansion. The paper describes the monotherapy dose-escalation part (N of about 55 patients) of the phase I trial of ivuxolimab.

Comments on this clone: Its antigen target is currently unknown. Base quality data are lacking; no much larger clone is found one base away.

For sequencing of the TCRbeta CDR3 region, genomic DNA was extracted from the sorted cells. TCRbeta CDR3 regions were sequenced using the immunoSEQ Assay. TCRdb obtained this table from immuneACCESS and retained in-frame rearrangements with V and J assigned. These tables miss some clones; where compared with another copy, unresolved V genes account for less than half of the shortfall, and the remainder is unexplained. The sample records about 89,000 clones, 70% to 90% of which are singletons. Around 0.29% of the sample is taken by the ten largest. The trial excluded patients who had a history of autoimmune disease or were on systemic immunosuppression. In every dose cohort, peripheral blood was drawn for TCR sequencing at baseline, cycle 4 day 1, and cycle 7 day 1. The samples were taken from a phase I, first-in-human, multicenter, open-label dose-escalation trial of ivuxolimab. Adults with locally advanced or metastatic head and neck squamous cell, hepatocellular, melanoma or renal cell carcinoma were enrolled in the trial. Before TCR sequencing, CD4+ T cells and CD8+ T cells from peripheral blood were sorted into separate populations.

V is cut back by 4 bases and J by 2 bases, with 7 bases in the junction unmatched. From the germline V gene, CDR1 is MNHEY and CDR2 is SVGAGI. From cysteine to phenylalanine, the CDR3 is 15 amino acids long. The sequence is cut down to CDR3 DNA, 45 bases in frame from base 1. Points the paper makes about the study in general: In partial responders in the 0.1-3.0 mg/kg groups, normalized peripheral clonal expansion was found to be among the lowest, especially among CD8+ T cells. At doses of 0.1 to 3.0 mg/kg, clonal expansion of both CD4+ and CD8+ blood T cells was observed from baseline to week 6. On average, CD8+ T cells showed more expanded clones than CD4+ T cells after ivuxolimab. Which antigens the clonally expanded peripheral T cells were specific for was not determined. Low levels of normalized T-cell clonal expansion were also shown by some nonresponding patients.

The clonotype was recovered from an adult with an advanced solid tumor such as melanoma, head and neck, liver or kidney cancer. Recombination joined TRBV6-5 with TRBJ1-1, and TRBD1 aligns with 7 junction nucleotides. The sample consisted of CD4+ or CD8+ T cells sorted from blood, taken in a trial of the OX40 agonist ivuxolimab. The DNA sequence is TGTGCCAGCAGTTGGGGGGGACAGCTCAACACTGAAGCTTTCTTT. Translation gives CASSWGGQLNTEAFF.